The 4 T cell receptor beta chains reported below all come from one sample, sequenced in a study of human T cells and chemical hapten exposure. TCRdb re-derived calls from the RACE reads in MiXCR, one entry per CDR3 protein. This sample has about 99,000 distinct CDR3 sequences, with roughly an eighth found just once. Time point meaning: patch test 1, 2 weeks after DPC sensitization. Documented treatment: therapeutic diphenylcyclopropenone sensitization with weekly scalp DPC. Sample: whole blood, taken in connection with sensitization to the hapten diphenylcyclopropenone (DPC). The receptors shown here come from a middle-aged woman with alopecia areata. Some clones in this sample may be carry-over from other donors' samples.

This clonotype has a handful of counts. The chain combines TRBV5-1 with TRBJ2-7; perhaps TRBD1 as D (6 bases). The CDR3 totals 16 residues. CDR1 and CDR2 from the germline V gene are SGHRS and YFSETQ. Trimming shortened V by 4 bases and J by 0 bases, and 17 bases separated the two germline ends. This chain's CDR3 is CASSPGRGPYSYEQYF. DNA of the CDR3: TGCGCCAGCAGCCCCGGCAGGGGACCCTACTCCTACGAGCAGTACTTC.

This clonotype was detected only a few times. The V gene is TRBV7-9, the J gene TRBJ2-7; unclear D gene. The CDR3 is 12 residues long. V was trimmed by 5 bases and J by 6 bases, leaving 11 bases between them. In germline, CDR1 is SEHNR, CDR2 FQNEAQ (reference sequence). DNA for the CDR3: TGTGCCAGCAGCCGCGGAGTTGGCGAGCAGTACTTC. This codes for CASSRGVGEQYF.

The sample holds a few counts of this clonotype. V gene TRBV20-1 combines with J gene TRBJ2-1, with a possible D match to TRBD1 (6 bases). The V end was cut by 6 bases, the J end by 7 bases, with 22 bases between. CDR3 length: 15 amino acids. Germline CDR1 reads DFQATT; CDR2 reads SNEGSKA (reference sequence). The DNA of the CDR3 is TGCAGTGCCCCCTCCGCGACAGGCCCTGGGAATGAGCAGTTCTTC. Amino acids: CSAPSATGPGNEQFF.

The CDR3 region is CSARVQGNTEAFF. In nucleotides, the CDR3 is TGCAGTGCTAGGGTTCAGGGGAACACTGAAGCTTTCTTT. The chain carries TRBV20-1 and TRBJ1-1; D might be TRBD1 (5 bases). CDR1 and CDR2 from the germline V gene are DFQATT and SNEGSKA (reference sequence). The CDR3 totals 13 residues. V was trimmed by 3 bases and J by 1 base, leaving 9 bases between them.